This passage covers 24 T cell receptor beta chains from one sample sequenced in a study of PD-1 blockade in classical Hodgkin lymphoma. Every patient relapsed after autologous stem cell transplantation, and brentuximab vedotin exposure varied. Here immunoSEQ multiplex PCR was the method, and the copy in TCRdb shows in-frame clones only, minus some. The table shows over 13,000 clones, with about 78% occurring only once. The starting material was peripheral blood mononuclear cells (PBMCs), obtained before the second cycle of nivolumab. The origin of the receptors is a human donor with classical Hodgkin lymphoma.

This sequence joins TRBV6-6 and TRBJ1-1; 7 bases map to TRBD1. The V segment lost 6 bases and the J segment 4 bases; nucleotides outside the gene matches: 8. Germline V CDR1 and CDR2: MNHNY, SVGAGI (reference sequence). The CDR3 covers 14 residues. CDR3 sequence (DNA): TGTGCCAGCAGCGCGCAGGGGGGAGTCACTGAAGCTTTCTTT. Translating gives CASSAQGGVTEAFF.

J is TRBJ2-3 and V is TRBV13, with TRBD2 matching 7 bases. This CDR3 region has 14 residues. Germline CDR1 PRHDT, CDR2 FYEKMQ (reference sequence). The V and J ends lost 4 bases and 0 bases, in that order; junction bases with no gene match: 1. The CDR3 loop reads CASSSAGSTDTQYF. The CDR3, as DNA: TGTGCCAGCAGCTCAGCGGGGAGCACAGATACGCAGTATTTT. The full variable domain, its missing parts supplied by reference TRBV13 and TRBJ2-3, is AAGVIQSPRHLIKEKRETATLKCYPIPRHDTVYWYQQGPGQDPQFLISFYEKMQSDKGSIPDRFSAQQFSDYHSELNMSSLELGDSALYFCASSSAGSTDTQYFGPGTRLTVL.

The V gene is TRBV5-6, the J gene TRBJ1-2; D gene uncertain. The V gene lost 0 bases and the J gene lost 2 bases, with 5 bases spanning the gap. Germline V gene data show CDR1 as SGHDT and CDR2 as YYEEEE. This CDR3 region has 13 residues. The CDR3 loop reads CASSLEGNYGYTF. The CDR3 DNA sequence: TGTGCCAGCAGCTTGGAAGGAAACTATGGCTACACCTTC.

The chain has TRBV27 and TRBJ2-7; D not resolved. V was trimmed by 4 bases and J by 3 bases, leaving 16 bases between them. This CDR3 is 15 amino acids long. From germline, CDR1 is MNHEY and CDR2 SMNVEV (reference sequence). Here the CDR3 reads CASSSPRGAHYEQYF. CDR3 sequence (DNA): TGTGCCAGCAGTTCCCCCCGTGGTGCGCACTACGAGCAGTACTTC.

The V and J genes are TRBV6-5 and TRBJ1-6, with TRBD1 matching over 8 bases. Germline CDR1 and CDR2: MNHEY and SVGAGI. CDR3 size: 15 residues. V lost 10 bases, J lost 3 bases, and 8 bases stayed unmatched. CDR3 sequence: CATWKGQGYNSPLHF. The CDR3 region has the DNA TGTGCCACCTGGAAAGGACAGGGCTATAATTCACCCCTCCACTTT.

This chain joins TRBV7-8 and TRBJ1-4; D possibly corresponds to TRBD1 (5 bases). Trimming shortened V by 5 bases and J by 7 bases, and 14 bases separated the two germline ends. From germline, CDR1 is SGHVS and CDR2 FQNEAQ. CDR3 size: 14 residues. The DNA of the CDR3 is TGTGCCAGCAGCGTCGGGACCTTGGGTGAAAAACTGTTTTTT. It yields the protein CASSVGTLGEKLFF.

The J gene is TRBJ2-2, the V gene TRBV5-1; D remains unclear. V gave up 5 bases and J gave up 0 bases, with 8 bases separating them. Germline lookup yields CDR1 SGHRS and CDR2 YFSETQ. CDR3 length: 14 residues. CDR3 in DNA: TGCGCCAGCAGGGTAATGACGAACACCGGGGAGCTGTTTTTT. Translation gives CASRVMTNTGELFF.

The chain is built from TRBV19 and TRBJ1-2; the D is unclear. The germline V gene has CDR1 LNHDA and CDR2 SQIVND (reference sequence). The germline V and J ends were trimmed by 7 bases and 8 bases, with 20 bases remaining between them. This CDR3 spans 14 amino acids. The CDR3 DNA reads TGTGCCAGTACCCGGGGAACAGAGACCGGGGGCTACACCTTC. Its protein product is CASTRGTETGGYTF.

CDR3 in amino acids: CASRELIVRAGASGEQFF. The CDR3 DNA reads TGTGCCAGTAGGGAACTAATCGTTCGAGCGGGGGCGTCAGGTGAGCAGTTCTTC. The chain employs TRBV19 and TRBJ2-1; TRBD2 matches 8 bases. Germline V CDR1 and CDR2: LNHDA, SQIVND (reference sequence). The J segment lost 9 bases and the V segment lost 6 bases, leaving 22 bases of the junction unmatched. This CDR3 region has 18 residues.

V and J are TRBV4-2 and TRBJ2-5, with D perhaps matching TRBD1 (5 bases). Trimming pared 0 bases from V and 3 bases from J, leaving 11 bases between. Germline V gene sequence: CDR1 LGHNA, CDR2 YNFKEQ. The CDR3 extends over 15 amino acids. The CDR3: CASSQDGVGEETQYF. The CDR3 DNA is TGTGCCAGCAGCCAAGATGGGGTAGGGGAAGAGACCCAGTACTTC.

The V and J genes are TRBV10-3 and TRBJ1-2; 10 bases line up with TRBD1. The CDR3 extends over 16 amino acids. Germline assignment: CDR1 ENHRY and CDR2 SYGVKD. J gave up 4 bases and V 10 bases, and 15 bases lay outside the gene matches. CDR3 nucleotides: TGTGCCACTAAAAGAGAGGATTGGACAGGGGGCTATGGCTACACCTTC. Protein sequence: CATKREDWTGGYGYTF.

In its sample, this clone was seen a few times. The chain is built from TRBV5-4 and TRBJ1-2; TRBD1 matches 7 bases. CDR1 and CDR2 from the germline V gene are SGHNT and YYREEE (reference sequence). J lost 2 bases, V lost 4 bases, and 5 bases had no gene match. The CDR3 has 14 residues. CDR3 coding DNA: TGTGCCAGCAGCCCTCGACAGGGAAACTATGGCTACACCTTC. Amino acid sequence: CASSPRQGNYGYTF.

The V and J genes are TRBV9 and TRBJ2-2; TRBD2 aligns across 7 bases. Germline V gives CDR1 SGDLS, CDR2 YYNGEE. The ends lost 1 base at V and 5 bases at J; junction bases unmatched: 5. There are 15 residues in the CDR3. The CDR3 DNA reads TGTGCCAGCAGCGTACATTCACTAGCGACCGGGGAGCTGTTTTTT. Protein sequence: CASSVHSLATGELFF.

J is TRBJ2-3 and V is TRBV10-3, with TRBD1 as a possible D gene (5 bases). V lost 2 bases and J lost 0, with 6 bases in between. Germline CDR1 ENHRY, CDR2 SYGVKD. The CDR3 sequence is 14 residues long. In DNA form, the CDR3 reads TGTGCCATCAGTGAGAAGGGGAGCACAGATACGCAGTATTTT. Translating it yields CAISEKGSTDTQYF.

The chain combines TRBV7-6 with TRBJ2-7, with 7 positions matching TRBD1. The CDR3 consists of 14 residues. Germline V gene sequence: CDR1 SGHVS, CDR2 FNYEAQ. V dropped 6 bases and J dropped 3; count of bases not matched to a gene: 8. CDR3 sequence: CASSPSGQLYEQYF. CDR3 bases: TGTGCCAGCAGTCCCTCGGGACAGCTCTACGAGCAGTACTTC. Looking up the rest from reference TRBV7-6 and TRBJ2-7 gives the full variable domain: GAGVSQSPRYKVTKRGQDVALRCDPISGHVSLYWYRQALGQGPEFLTYFNYEAQQDKSGLPNDRFSAERPEGSISTLTIQRTEQRDSAMYRCASSPSGQLYEQYFGPGTRLTVT.

The chain joins TRBV7-9 to TRBJ2-3; no clear D. Between the trimmed V and J ends, which lost 1 base and 6 bases, there was a span of 14 bases. CDR1 and CDR2 from the germline V gene are SEHNR and FQNEAQ (reference sequence). This CDR3 is built from 15 residues. Here the CDR3 reads CASSLGASGLDTQYF. CDR3 nucleotides: TGTGCCAGCAGCTTAGGCGCTAGTGGGCTGGATACGCAGTATTTT. The full variable domain, completed using reference TRBV7-9 and TRBJ2-3, is DTGVSQNPRHKITKRGQNVTFRCDPISEHNRLYWYRQTLGQGPEFLTYFQNEAQLEKSRLLSDRFSAERPKGSFSTLEIQRTEQGDSAMYLCASSLGASGLDTQYFGPGTRLTVL.

This clone was found a few times. This chain links TRBV5-1 with TRBJ2-2; a weak D match, TRBD1 (5 bases). V shed 4 bases and J shed 4 bases, with 11 bases lying between them. CDR3 length: 14 amino acids. Per the germline V gene, CDR1 is SGHRS and CDR2 is YFSETQ. CDR3 sequence: CASSPGFGTGELFF. In DNA form, the CDR3 reads TGCGCCAGCAGCCCAGGGTTTGGCACCGGGGAGCTGTTTTTT.

V gene TRBV9 combines with J gene TRBJ1-2; perhaps TRBD1 as D (5 bases). This CDR3 spans 13 amino acids. V was cut by 4 bases and J by 3 bases, with 10 bases left in between. Germline V gene lookup returns CDR1 SGDLS and CDR2 YYNGEE. CDR3 DNA: TGTGCCAGCAGCCCCTGGGGGGACTATGGCTACACCTTC. Residues: CASSPWGDYGYTF.

The gene calls are TRBV14 and TRBJ1-4; no reliable D call. There are 15 residues in the CDR3. Germline values: CDR1 SGHDN, CDR2 FVKESK. The V end was cut by 6 bases, the J end by 7 bases, with 18 bases between. The chain's CDR3 is CASSTMEGYREKLFF. DNA of the CDR3: TGTGCCAGCAGTACCATGGAGGGCTATCGTGAAAAACTGTTTTTT.

J is TRBJ2-2 and V is TRBV7-3; D not resolved. The CDR3 covers 15 residues. With 1 base removed from V and 6 bases from J, the gap between germline ends came to 12 bases. CDR1 is SGHTA and CDR2 is FQGTGA in the germline V gene. This chain's CDR3 is CASSLNPAWAGELFF. CDR3 nucleotide sequence: TGTGCCAGCAGCTTAAACCCTGCTTGGGCCGGGGAGCTGTTTTTT.

The CDR3 reads CASSIIRGDGYTF. The CDR3, as DNA: TGTGCCAGTAGTATTATCAGGGGTGATGGCTACACCTTC. This chain connects TRBV19 to TRBJ1-2, with D perhaps TRBD1 (6 bases). The germline gives CDR1 LNHDA, CDR2 SQIVND (reference sequence). The CDR3 extends over 13 amino acids. The V end was cut by 3 bases, the J end by 6 bases, with 11 bases between.

This chain connects TRBV7-2 to TRBJ2-1, with a weak D call TRBD2 (6 bases). Trimming shortened V by 1 base and J by 10 bases, and 8 bases separated the two germline ends. CDR1 SGHTA and CDR2 FQGNSA come from the germline V gene. This CDR3 has 12 amino acids. CDR3 loop: CASSLEAGEQFF. The CDR3 DNA sequence: TGTGCCAGCAGCTTAGAGGCGGGAGAGCAGTTCTTC. The full variable domain, completed using reference TRBV7-2 and TRBJ2-1, is GAGVSQSPSNKVTEKGKDVELRCDPISGHTALYWYRQSLGQGLEFLIYFQGNSAPDKSGLPSDRFSAERTGGSVSTLTIQRTQQEDSAVYLCASSLEAGEQFFGPGTRLTVL.

This clone was picked up a small number of times. This chain uses TRBV6-1 with TRBJ1-4, with D maybe TRBD1 (5 bases). Germline-derived CDR1 and CDR2 are MNHNS and SASEGT. This CDR3 is 15 amino acids long. V gave up 4 bases and J gave up 7 bases, with 16 bases separating them. The CDR3 sequence: CASSVRRVGGEKLFF. The DNA of the CDR3 is TGTGCCAGCAGTGTACGCAGGGTTGGTGGTGAAAAACTGTTTTTT.

The rearrangement uses TRBV7-9 and TRBJ1-3; D not resolved. V shed 1 base and J shed 0 bases, with 7 bases lying between them. The germline CDR1 and CDR2 sequences are SEHNR and FQNEAQ (reference sequence). The CDR3 sequence is 15 residues long. The CDR3 reads CASSLGSFSGNTIYF. The CDR3, as DNA: TGTGCCAGCAGCTTAGGGAGCTTCTCTGGAAACACCATATATTTT.